These 13 T cell receptor beta chains came from one sample sequenced in a study of cytomegalovirus exposure and HLA in healthy donors. Primers for the PCR totalled 60 Vbeta and 13 Jbeta. Generated by immunoSEQ multiplex PCR, the TCRdb table keeps only in-frame clones and is missing some. The sample records 140,000 or so clones, more than 65% being singletons. Material: PBMCs. These receptors originate from a woman under 40 in good health and CMV-seronegative.

The rearrangement uses TRBV11-3 and TRBJ2-1, with a weak D call TRBD2 (5 bases). The V gene lost 5 bases and the J gene lost 7 bases, with 9 bases spanning the gap. In germline, CDR1 is SGHNT, CDR2 YENEEA. This CDR3 spans 12 amino acids. The CDR3: CASSRTGNEQFF. The DNA for the CDR3 is TGTGCCAGCAGCCGTACGGGAAATGAGCAGTTCTTC.

The J gene is TRBJ2-5, the V gene TRBV29-1, with a weak D call TRBD1 (5 bases). The CDR3 runs to 13 residues. CDR1 SQVTM and CDR2 ANQGSEA come from the germline V gene. Trimming shortened V by 2 bases and J by 4 bases, and 11 bases separated the two germline ends. CDR3 protein: CSVEQGLGETQYF. For the CDR3, the DNA is TGCAGCGTTGAACAGGGTTTGGGAGAGACCCAGTACTTC. Full variable domain (outside the CDR3, taken from reference TRBV29-1 and TRBJ2-5): SAVISQKPSRDICQRGTSLTIQCQVDSQVTMMFWYRQQPGQSLTLIATANQGSEATYESGFVIDKFPISRPNLTFSTLTVSNMSPEDSSIYLCSVEQGLGETQYFGPGTRLLVL.

This clone came up once. CDR3 region: CASSPVAGQGSYEQYF. The CDR3 DNA follows: TGTGCCAGCTCACCCGTAGCGGGACAGGGCTCCTACGAGCAGTACTTC. The chain has TRBV18 and TRBJ2-7; tentative D call: TRBD1 (9 bases). Trimming removed 3 bases from V and 0 bases from J, with 15 bases in between. Germline-derived CDR1 and CDR2 are KGHSH and LQKENI. The length of the CDR3 is 16 residues.

J is TRBJ1-2 and V is TRBV10-3; 7 bases agree with TRBD1. The CDR3 runs to 14 residues. J lost 8 bases, V lost 0 bases, and 6 bases had no gene match. Germline V gene data show CDR1 as ENHRY and CDR2 as SYGVKD. CDR3 DNA sequence: TGTGCCATCAGTGAGTCGGAGGGGGCTCGAGGCTACACCTTC. This gives the protein CAISESEGARGYTF.

The chain combines TRBV30 with TRBJ1-3, with D possibly TRBD1 on 5 matching bases. Trimming shortened V by 4 bases and J by 0 bases, and 13 bases separated the two germline ends. The CDR3 sequence is 15 residues long. Germline V gives CDR1 GTSNPN, CDR2 SVGIG (reference sequence). The CDR3 region is CAWTGTFTSGNTIYF. CDR3 DNA: TGTGCCTGGACCGGGACTTTCACCTCTGGAAACACCATATATTTT. Combining the CDR3 with reference TRBV30 and TRBJ1-3 gives the whole variable domain SQTIHQWPATLVQPVGSPLSLECTVEGTSNPNLYWYRQAAGRGLQLLFYSVGIGQISSEVPQNLSASRPQDRQFILSSKKLLLSDSGFYLCAWTGTFTSGNTIYFGEGSWLTVV.

The chain recombines TRBV27 with TRBJ2-2, with 7 bases aligning to TRBD1. Germline values: CDR1 MNHEY, CDR2 SMNVEV (reference sequence). There are 16 residues in the CDR3. The V and J ends lost 3 bases and 4 bases, in that order; junction bases with no gene match: 8. The CDR3 spells CASSFQQGIGTGELFF. CDR3 sequence (DNA): TGTGCCAGCAGTTTCCAACAGGGGATTGGCACCGGGGAGCTGTTTTTT.

This clone was observed many times. This chain uses TRBV19 with TRBJ2-3; D might be TRBD2 (7 bases). This CDR3 spans 14 amino acids. Per germline, CDR1 LNHDA and CDR2 SQIVND (reference sequence). This chain's CDR3 is CGLVGGPSTDTQYF. CDR3 coding DNA: TGTGGTCTCGTCGGGGGGCCCAGCACAGATACGCAGTATTTT.

This clone was seen a handful of times. The rearrangement joins TRBV7-9 to TRBJ1-6; D call uncertain. Trimming took off 2 bases at V and 8 bases at J, with 10 bases between the two ends. The CDR3 consists of 14 residues. CDR1 and CDR2 from the germline V gene are SEHNR and FQNEAQ (reference sequence). The CDR3 DNA sequence: TGTGCCAGCAGCTTACTAGCAGGACATTCACCCCTCCACTTT. This codes for CASSLLAGHSPLHF.

In this sample, this clone turned up a few times. This chain connects TRBV2 to TRBJ1-1; weak D call: TRBD1 (5 bases). The CDR3 covers 15 residues. Germline V lookup: CDR1 SNHLY, CDR2 FYNNEI. V was clipped by 3 bases and J by 5 bases, with 16 bases between them. CDR3 nucleotides: TGTGCCAGCAGTGAGGGGACGGGGGAGGCTACTGAAGCTTTCTTT. Encoded protein: CASSEGTGEATEAFF.

The gene calls are TRBV28 and TRBJ2-5, with TRBD1 identical over 9 bases. This CDR3 has 16 amino acids. Trimming took 5 bases from V and 4 from J; bases not matched to a gene: 11. Germline V gene data show CDR1 as MDHEN and CDR2 as SYDVKM. The CDR3 DNA is TGTGCCAGCAGTAAGGGTTGGGACAGGGTTAGAGAGACCCAGTACTTC. Protein sequence: CASSKGWDRVRETQYF.

The genes are TRBV7-2 and TRBJ2-6; D is ambiguous. Per germline, CDR1 SGHTA and CDR2 FQGNSA. The ends were cut back, 3 bases at V and 4 bases at J, with 4 bases in the middle. The CDR3 sequence is 13 residues long. The CDR3 protein is CASSFFGANVLTF. The CDR3 DNA reads TGTGCCAGCAGCTTCTTCGGGGCCAACGTCCTGACTTTC.

V usage is TRBV4-1 and J usage is TRBJ2-3; 8 bases line up with TRBD1. The CDR3 extends over 17 amino acids. Germline V gene data show CDR1 as MGHRA and CDR2 as YSYEKL. The junction had 12 bases not matched to a gene; V was cut back by 4 bases and J by 3 bases. The chain's CDR3 is CASSLQGGQGATDTQYF. The CDR3 bases are TGCGCCAGCAGCCTGCAAGGCGGGCAGGGGGCAACAGATACGCAGTATTTT.

The J gene is TRBJ2-3, the V gene TRBV4-2; 12 nucleotides align to TRBD2. Germline V CDR1 and CDR2: LGHNA, YNFKEQ. V dropped 3 bases and J dropped 5; count of bases not matched to a gene: 12. The CDR3 runs to 18 residues. The DNA for the CDR3 is TGTGCCAGCAGCCAGGGGGATCTAGCGGGGGGGCCCGAAGATACGCAGTATTTT. As protein: CASSQGDLAGGPEDTQYF.